The 27 T cell receptor beta chains below come from one sample, sequenced in a study of post-analysis software for immune sequencing data. Regarding the study as a whole: In patients, TRBV5-6, TRBV5-1 and TRBV20-1 belonged to five TRBV segments found more frequently than in controls.

These receptors are not linked to any known antigen. Prepared libraries of TCR beta cDNA carried unique molecular identifiers. TCRdb used MiXCR to reprocess the PCR reads, holding one entry per CDR3 protein. The table lists roughly 170,000 distinct CDR3 sequences, approximately 28% of them singletons. Specimen: blood. These receptors were obtained from a girl aged 10 to 17 with multiple sclerosis.

CDR3 sequence: CASSPLVSGSGPGGFF. The CDR3 DNA follows: TGTGCCAGCAGCCCCTTGGTTAGCGGGAGTGGTCCTGGGGGGTTCTTC. The V and J genes are TRBV6-1 and TRBJ2-1, with 9 bases fitting TRBD2. The ends lost 6 bases at V and 15 bases at J; junction bases unmatched: 21. CDR1 is MNHNS and CDR2 is SASEGT in the germline V gene. The CDR3 consists of 16 residues.

The rearrangement links TRBV6-1 to TRBJ1-5; no definite D call. V lost 3 bases and J 4 bases, leaving 16 bases between the germline ends. Germline values: CDR1 MNHNS, CDR2 SASEGT. CDR3 length equals 16 residues. The CDR3, as DNA: TGTGCCAGCAGTGATTGGCAGATTATAGCAAATCAGCCCCAGCATTTT. This gives the protein CASSDWQIIANQPQHF.

About this clonotype itself: A junction boundary mismatches the germline segment, possibly from a read error. V usage is TRBV13 and J usage is TRBJ2-1; 7 bases agree with TRBD1. This CDR3 has 17 residues. Germline V gene sequence: CDR1 PRHDT, CDR2 FYEKMQ (reference sequence). CDR3 coding DNA: TGTGCCAGCAGCTCTTTCTCGAGGGGGCATTCCTACAAAGAGCAGTTCTTC. Translating it yields CASSSFSRGHSYKEQFF.

The V gene is TRBV3-1, the J gene TRBJ1-1; D unclear. There are 15 residues in the CDR3. Trimming pared 3 bases from V and 0 bases from J, leaving 11 bases between. Germline values: CDR1 LGHDT, CDR2 YNNKEL (reference sequence). The CDR3: CASSHWGRVNTEAFF. CDR3 in DNA: TGTGCCAGCAGCCACTGGGGAAGGGTGAACACTGAAGCTTTCTTT.

This clonotype was seen a few times. The V and J genes are TRBV20-1 and TRBJ2-7, with D tentatively TRBD1 or TRBD2 (5 bases each). The CDR3 is 14 amino acids. CDR1 is DFQATT, CDR2 SNEGSKA, per germline (reference sequence). V was clipped by 3 bases and J by 3 bases, with 15 bases between them. CDR3 coding DNA: TGCAGTGCTAGTATCGGGGCGACGGGCTACGAGCAGTACTTC. Translated, it gives CSASIGATGYEQYF.

The CDR3 loop is CASSPGPGEAFF. DNA for the CDR3: TGTGCCAGCAGCCCGGGCCCTGGTGAAGCTTTCTTT. The chain joins TRBV7-9 to TRBJ1-1; D not resolved. The CDR3 extends over 12 amino acids. Germline CDR1 reads SEHNR; CDR2 reads FQNEAQ (reference sequence). The V end was cut by 5 bases, the J end by 7 bases, with 11 bases between. Supplemented by reference TRBV7-9 and TRBJ1-1, the full variable domain reads DTGVSQNPRHKITKRGQNVTFRCDPISEHNRLYWYRQTLGQGPEFLTYFQNEAQLEKSRLLSDRFSAERPKGSFSTLEIQRTEQGDSAMYLCASSPGPGEAFFGQGTRLTVV.

This chain joins TRBV7-2 and TRBJ2-7, with 9 nucleotides matching TRBD1. Judging by the DNA end, TRBJ2-5 fits better; the J call may be wrong. Per germline, CDR1 SGHTA and CDR2 FQGNSA. CDR3 length: 15 residues. The CDR3 here is CASSLPYDRGKTQYF. The CDR3 DNA sequence: TGTGCCAGCAGCTTACCCTATGACAGGGGGAAGACCCAGTACTTC.

The chain combines TRBV20-1 with TRBJ2-7, with a possible D match to TRBD2 (6 bases). Germline loops: CDR1 DFQATT, CDR2 SNEGSKA (reference sequence). V was cut by 0 bases and J by 2 bases, with 14 bases left in between. This CDR3 contains 15 residues. CDR3 nucleotide sequence: TGCAGTGCTAGAGATCGGGACTCAGGAGCCTACGAGCAGTACTTC. Its protein product is CSARDRDSGAYEQYF.

This clonotype was recorded many times. J is TRBJ2-3 and V is TRBV6-5; D remains ambiguous. Trimming left V 5 bases short and J 2 bases short, with 11 bases between. The CDR3 has 14 amino acids. Germline loops: CDR1 MNHEY, CDR2 SVGAGI. The CDR3 protein is CASSPSTSTDTQYF. The CDR3 DNA sequence: TGTGCCAGCAGTCCTTCGACCTCCACAGATACGCAGTATTTT.

Comments on this clonotype: Possible read error: a much larger clone is one base away. This chain links TRBV7-9 with TRBJ2-5; D unclear. This CDR3 has 15 amino acids. Trimming took 4 bases from V and 5 from J, leaving 17 bases between them. Germline values: CDR1 SEHNR, CDR2 FQNEAQ (reference sequence). CDR3 amino acids: CASSSIQGHRETQYF. For the CDR3, the DNA is TGTGCCAGCAGCTCCATCCAAGGTCATAGGGAGACCCAGTACTTC.

This clonotype was detected ten times or more. V gene TRBV4-1 combines with J gene TRBJ2-1; D is uncertain. The CDR3 runs 12 residues. Germline V gives CDR1 MGHRA, CDR2 YSYEKL. The ends were cut back, 3 bases at V and 6 bases at J, with 6 bases in the middle. CDR3 sequence (DNA): TGCGCCAGCAGCCACATGAGCAATGAGCAGTTCTTC. Its protein is CASSHMSNEQFF.

This clonotype has just a few counts. This may stem from a read error, because a much larger clone lies one nucleotide away. The chain has TRBV7-3 and TRBJ2-5; D gene uncertain. Germline-derived CDR1 and CDR2 are SGHTA and FQGTGA. The CDR3 spans 12 residues. CDR3 region: CAGSFPHETQYF. In DNA form, the CDR3 reads TGTGCCGGCAGCTTTCCCCACGAAACCCAGTACTTC.

This clonotype was observed a handful of times. J is TRBJ2-1 and V is TRBV5-1; perhaps TRBD2 as D (6 bases). CDR1 is SGHRS, CDR2 YFSETQ, per germline. V was pared by 0 bases and J by 4 bases, with 11 bases between. This CDR3 is built from 15 residues. The CDR3 DNA reads as TGCGCCAGCAGCTTGGCGGTAGCGGCATACAATGAGCAGTTCTTC. Its translation is CASSLAVAAYNEQFF.

This clonotype came up many times. J is TRBJ2-7 and V is TRBV9, with 10 nucleotides matching TRBD2. CDR3 size: 15 residues. The ends lost 0 bases at V and 4 bases at J; junction bases unmatched: 4. Germline V gene data show CDR1 as SGDLS and CDR2 as YYNGEE. The DNA of the CDR3 is TGTGCCAGCAGCGTAGGTCTAGCGGGAGAGTACGAGCAGTACTTC. As protein: CASSVGLAGEYEQYF.

This clonotype was seen more than once but under ten times. The chain carries TRBV13 and TRBJ1-2, with D possibly matching TRBD1 (5 bases). V was shortened by 3 bases and J by 3 bases, with 11 bases between the two germline ends. CDR3 length: 14 amino acids. The germline gives CDR1 PRHDT, CDR2 FYEKMQ (reference sequence). CDR3 sequence: CASSLGTGYYGYTF. The CDR3 bases are TGTGCCAGCAGCTTGGGGACGGGATACTATGGCTACACCTTC.

Regarding this clonotype: A read error may explain this, as a much larger clone is one base away. The V gene is TRBV28, the J gene TRBJ1-2; D gene unclear. CDR3 length: 14 residues. CDR1 is MDHEN, CDR2 SYDVKM, per germline. The CDR3 region has the DNA TGTGCCAGCAGGTTATTAAAGTCGGGCTATGGCTACACCTTC. Amino acid sequence: CASRLLKSGYGYTF.

The chain has TRBV20-1 and TRBJ2-5; 7 nucleotides agree with TRBD2. With 4 bases clipped from V and 4 bases from J, the junction kept 3 bases outside the gene matches. Germline-derived CDR1 and CDR2 are DFQATT and SNEGSKA (reference sequence). The CDR3 runs to 12 residues. The CDR3 DNA reads TGCAGTGCTACAGGCGGGGGAGAGACCCAGTACTTC. Translation gives CSATGGGETQYF.

About this clonotype itself: A much larger clone sits a single nucleotide away, making a read error possible. The gene calls are TRBV4-1 and TRBJ2-7, with 12 bases fitting TRBD1. There are 23 residues in the CDR3. Germline V gene lookup returns CDR1 MGHRA and CDR2 YSYEKL. The ends lost 4 bases at V and 7 bases at J; junction bases unmatched: 32. The CDR3 region is CASSRTIMDPGQGAKIVYNEQYF. CDR3 in DNA: TGCGCCAGCAGCCGAACGATAATGGATCCGGGACAGGGGGCCAAAATTGTCTACAATGAGCAGTACTTC.

The chain couples TRBV5-5 to TRBJ2-1; 8 bases match TRBD1. Unmatched junction bases numbered 7, after V lost 2 bases and J lost 9 bases. The germline CDR1 and CDR2 sequences are SGHKS and YYEKEE (reference sequence). The CDR3 is 14 residues long. The CDR3 bases are TGTGCCAGCAGCTTCAGGCAGGGGGCCATTGAGCAGTTCTTC. It specifies CASSFRQGAIEQFF.

This clonotype has more than one count but fewer than ten. This may stem from a read error, because a much larger clone lies one nucleotide away. The chain employs TRBV4-2 and TRBJ2-5; 8 bases map to TRBD2. Trimming cost V 3 bases and J 1 base; bases outside gene matches: 10. The CDR3 sequence is 17 residues long. Germline CDR1 and CDR2: LGHNA and YNFKEQ. The CDR3 loop reads CASSHLGDSGAQETQYF. The CDR3 DNA is TGTGCCAGCAGCCACCTGGGGGATAGCGGGGCCCAAGAGACCCAGTACTTC.

This clonotype has just one count. The rearrangement uses TRBV20-1 and TRBJ2-7, with TRBD2 matching 8 bases. The CDR3 has 16 amino acids. V trimming: 5 bases; J trimming: 3 bases; junction bases outside the gene matches: 15. Looked up from germline, CDR1 is DFQATT and CDR2 is SNEGSKA (reference sequence). The CDR3 nucleotides are TGCAGTGCTGACGGAGCGGGGGAGCGACTCTACTACGAGCAGTACTTC. Encoded protein: CSADGAGERLYYEQYF.

This clonotype was observed many times. The chain joins TRBV2 to TRBJ2-1; D may correspond to TRBD1 or TRBD2 (5 bases each). Per germline, CDR1 SNHLY and CDR2 FYNNEI. This CDR3 has 13 amino acids. V lost 7 bases to trimming and J lost 8 bases, with 15 bases between them. In DNA, the CDR3 is TGTGCCAGCACCCGGGACCTAGGGGATGAGCAGTTCTTC. As protein: CASTRDLGDEQFF.

In regard to this clonotype: This could be a read error, since a much larger clone is one nucleotide away. The rearrangement links TRBV20-1 to TRBJ2-1; 7 positions match TRBD1. The DNA end is a closer match to TRBJ2-7, so the J assignment may be wrong. Germline CDR1 reads DFQATT; CDR2 reads SNEGSKA (reference sequence). This CDR3 has 13 amino acids. The CDR3 sequence is CSDIRDSYNEQYF. Written as DNA, the CDR3 is TGCAGTGATATCCGGGACAGCTACAATGAGCAGTACTTC.

This clonotype was seen repeatedly, ten times or more. The chain links TRBV6-1 to TRBJ2-7; D call uncertain. Germline V gene data show CDR1 as MNHNS and CDR2 as SASEGT. The germline V and J ends were trimmed by 4 bases and 6 bases, with 13 bases remaining between them. This CDR3 has 13 amino acids. CDR3 loop: CASSALTWGEQYF. The CDR3, as DNA: TGTGCCAGCAGTGCCCTAACTTGGGGCGAGCAGTACTTC.

This clonotype has a count of ten or more. The chain couples TRBV5-1 to TRBJ2-7, with 11 bases that match TRBD2. Germline V CDR1 and CDR2: SGHRS, YFSETQ. The CDR3 runs 13 residues. The ends lost 7 bases at V and 3 bases at J; junction bases unmatched: 3. Here the CDR3 reads CASSGTSGYEQYF. The CDR3 coding sequence is TGCGCCAGCTCCGGGACTAGCGGCTACGAGCAGTACTTC.

This rearrangement joins TRBV4-1 to TRBJ1-1; D not certain. The V gene's germline CDR1 is MGHRA and CDR2 YSYEKL. This CDR3 contains 14 residues. Trimming stripped 4 bases from V and 5 bases from J, with 14 bases between. CDR3 nucleotides: TGCGCCAGCAGCCGAGGCCCGGGTGAGACTGAAGCTTTCTTT. Its protein product is CASSRGPGETEAFF.

The chain joins TRBV28 to TRBJ2-7; D not resolved. Germline V gene data show CDR1 as MDHEN and CDR2 as SYDVKM. The V gene lost 2 bases and the J gene lost 3 bases, with 11 bases spanning the gap. The CDR3 sequence is 14 residues long. The CDR3 coding sequence is TGTGCCAGCAGTTTACCTCGACACCGCTACGAGCAGTACTTC. Protein product: CASSLPRHRYEQYF.